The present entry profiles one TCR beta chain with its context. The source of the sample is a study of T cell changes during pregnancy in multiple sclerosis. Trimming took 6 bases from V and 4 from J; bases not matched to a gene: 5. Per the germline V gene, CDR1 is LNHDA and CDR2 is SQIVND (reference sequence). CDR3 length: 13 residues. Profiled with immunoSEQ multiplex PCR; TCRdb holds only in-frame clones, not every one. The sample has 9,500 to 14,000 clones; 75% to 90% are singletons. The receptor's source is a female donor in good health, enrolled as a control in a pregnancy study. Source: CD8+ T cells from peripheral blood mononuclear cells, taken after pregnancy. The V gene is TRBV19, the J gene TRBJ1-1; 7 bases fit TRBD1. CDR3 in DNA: TGTGCCAGTAGCCCCTCAGGGGGCACTGAAGCTTTCTTT. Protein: CASSPSGGTEAFF. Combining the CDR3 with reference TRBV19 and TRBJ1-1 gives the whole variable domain DGGITQSPKYLFRKEGQNVTLSCEQNLNHDAMYWYRQDPGQGLRLIYYSQIVNDFQKGDIAEGYSVSREKKESFPLTVTSAQKNPTAFYLCASSPSGGTEAFFGQGTRLTVV.